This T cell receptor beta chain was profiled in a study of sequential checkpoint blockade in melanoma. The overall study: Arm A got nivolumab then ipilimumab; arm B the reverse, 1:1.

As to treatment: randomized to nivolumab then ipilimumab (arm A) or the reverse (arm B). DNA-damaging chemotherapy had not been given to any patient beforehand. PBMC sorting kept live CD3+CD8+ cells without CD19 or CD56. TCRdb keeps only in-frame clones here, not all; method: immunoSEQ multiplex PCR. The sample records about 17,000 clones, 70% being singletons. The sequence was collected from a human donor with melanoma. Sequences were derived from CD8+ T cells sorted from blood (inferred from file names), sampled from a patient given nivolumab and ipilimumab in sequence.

CDR3 loop: CAISDLDRGGEKLFF. CDR3 nucleotides: TGTGCCATCAGTGATTTGGACAGGGGGGGCGAAAAACTGTTTTTT. The rearrangement uses TRBV10-3 and TRBJ1-4; TRBD1 aligns across 10 bases. The V and J ends lost 3 bases and 8 bases, in that order; junction bases with no gene match: 6. CDR1 is ENHRY, CDR2 SYGVKD, per germline. This CDR3 has 15 residues.